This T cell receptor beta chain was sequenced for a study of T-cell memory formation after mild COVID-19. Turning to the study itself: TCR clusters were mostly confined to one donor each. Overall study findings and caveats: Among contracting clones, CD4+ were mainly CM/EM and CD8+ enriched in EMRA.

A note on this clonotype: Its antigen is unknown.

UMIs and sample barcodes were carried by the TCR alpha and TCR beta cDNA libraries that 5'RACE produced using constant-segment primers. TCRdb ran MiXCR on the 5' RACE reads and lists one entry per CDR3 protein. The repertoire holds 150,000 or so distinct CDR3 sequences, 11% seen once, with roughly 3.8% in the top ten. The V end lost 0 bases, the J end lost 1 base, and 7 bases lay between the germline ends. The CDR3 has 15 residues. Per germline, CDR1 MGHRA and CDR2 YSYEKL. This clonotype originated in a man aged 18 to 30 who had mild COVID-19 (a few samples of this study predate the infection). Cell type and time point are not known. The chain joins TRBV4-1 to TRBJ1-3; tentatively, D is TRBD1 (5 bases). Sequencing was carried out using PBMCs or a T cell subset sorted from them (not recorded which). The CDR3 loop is CASSQDGGSGNTIYF. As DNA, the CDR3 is TGCGCCAGCAGCCAAGATGGGGGGTCTGGAAACACCATATATTTT.